Below, one T cell receptor beta chain is given with its context. Antigen: not known. This entry belongs to a study of CD8+CD57+ T cells in acquired aplastic anemia. Across the study: Each DNA sample taken from sorted CD4+ and CD8+ cells came to about 3.2 ug on average.

Findings and caveats of the study: Patients and controls turned out to have approximately 29 CD8+ CDR3 sequences in common.

The template used for profiling TCR beta VDJ and CDR3 was genomic DNA. From the reads, TCRdb called clonotypes with MiXCR, one entry per CDR3 protein. This sample has a few hundred thousand distinct CDR3 sequences, with about 50% found just once. The V gene's germline CDR1 is DFQATT and CDR2 SNEGSKA (reference sequence). The CDR3 has 11 amino acids. V lost 2 bases, J lost 4 bases, and 4 bases lay in between. The patients chosen for sequencing had shown expansion of CD8+CD57+ cells (detected by flow cytometry). Blood sampling was performed on the patients, and none of them had received therapy by then.

The source material was sorted CD4+, CD8+, or CD8+CD57+ T cells (not recorded which) from PBMCs. The chain couples TRBV20-1 to TRBJ2-3; D gene uncertain. This sequence originates from a human donor with aplastic anemia. The CDR3 coding sequence is TGCAGTGCTAGATTTTCAGATACGCAGTATTTT. Encoded protein: CSARFSDTQYF.